This T cell receptor beta chain was captured in a study of blood T cell repertoires in COVID-19. Using immunoSEQ multiplex PCR, the repertoire was profiled, and TCRdb retains in-frame clones only, with some absent. Among 50,000 or so clones listed, 86% were seen once. The CDR3 covers 17 residues. Germline trimming cut 4 bases from V and 5 bases from J; bases unmatched to any gene: 12. CDR1 is SGHRS, CDR2 YFSETQ, per germline. The chain has TRBV5-1 and TRBJ2-2, with TRBD1 identical over 9 bases. Sequencing was carried out using peripheral blood. The receptor was isolated from a man between 65 and 80 years old with acute or convalescent COVID-19. CDR3 DNA: TGCGCCAGCAGCCACGGGACAGGGTGGAGAGGAACCGGGGAGCTGTTTTTT. This codes for CASSHGTGWRGTGELFF.